There are a few counts of the clone carrying this T cell receptor (beta chain). Its target is not known. This sample was taken from a study of response to subunit inactivated influenza vaccine. TCRdb re-derived calls from the RT-PCR reads in MiXCR, one entry per CDR3 protein. The sample has over 450,000 distinct CDR3 sequences, 10% to 15% seen once. Broader study findings: Authors suggested each seasonal influenza vaccination recruits few new T cells.

There are 13 residues in the CDR3. The V gene's germline CDR1 is SQVTM and CDR2 ANQGSEA. The specimen comprised PBMCs from blood, sampled more than 35 days after vaccination. The V call is TRBV29-1, the J call TRBJ2-1; D possibly corresponds to TRBD2 (6 bases). The TCR originated in a man in his forties or fifties who received an inactivated influenza vaccine. CDR3: CTTSQDYYNEQFF. Written as DNA, the CDR3 is TGCACCACCTCACAGGACTACTACAATGAGCAGTTCTTC.